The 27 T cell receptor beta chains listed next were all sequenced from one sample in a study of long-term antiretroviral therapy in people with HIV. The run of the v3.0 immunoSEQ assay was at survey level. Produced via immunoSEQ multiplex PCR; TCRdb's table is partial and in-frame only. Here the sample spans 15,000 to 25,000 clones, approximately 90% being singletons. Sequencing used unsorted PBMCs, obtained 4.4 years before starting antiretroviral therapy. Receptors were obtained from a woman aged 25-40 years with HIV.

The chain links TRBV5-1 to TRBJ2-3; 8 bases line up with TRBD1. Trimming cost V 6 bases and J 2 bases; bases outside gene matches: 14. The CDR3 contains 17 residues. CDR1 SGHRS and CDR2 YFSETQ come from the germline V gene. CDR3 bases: TGCGCCAGCACGCGGGTACCTCAGGGGGCGCCCACAGATACGCAGTATTTT. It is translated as CASTRVPQGAPTDTQYF.

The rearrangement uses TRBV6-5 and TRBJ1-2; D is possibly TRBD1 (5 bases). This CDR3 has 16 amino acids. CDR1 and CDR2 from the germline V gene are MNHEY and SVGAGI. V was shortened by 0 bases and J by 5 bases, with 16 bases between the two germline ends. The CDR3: CASSYSSGASFYGYTF. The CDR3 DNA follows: TGTGCCAGCAGTTACTCGAGCGGGGCCAGTTTTTATGGCTACACCTTC.

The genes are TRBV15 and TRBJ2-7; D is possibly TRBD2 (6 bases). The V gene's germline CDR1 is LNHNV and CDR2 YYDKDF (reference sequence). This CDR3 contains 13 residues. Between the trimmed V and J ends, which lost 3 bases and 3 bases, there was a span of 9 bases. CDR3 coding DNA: TGTGCCACCAGCAGGGGACTTATCTACGAGCAGTACTTC. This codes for CATSRGLIYEQYF. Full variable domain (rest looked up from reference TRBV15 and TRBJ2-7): DAMVIQNPRYQVTQFGKPVTLSCSQTLNHNVMYWYQQKSSQAPKLLFHYYDKDFNNEADTPDNFQSRRPNTSFCFLDIRSPGLGDTAMYLCATSRGLIYEQYFGPGTRLTVT.

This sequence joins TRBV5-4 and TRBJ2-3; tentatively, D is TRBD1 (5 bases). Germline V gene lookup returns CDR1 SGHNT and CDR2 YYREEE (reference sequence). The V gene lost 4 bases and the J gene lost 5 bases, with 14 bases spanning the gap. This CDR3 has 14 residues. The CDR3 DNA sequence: TGTGCCAGCAGCGACTCTAGGGGTGGAGATACGCAGTATTTT. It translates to CASSDSRGGDTQYF.

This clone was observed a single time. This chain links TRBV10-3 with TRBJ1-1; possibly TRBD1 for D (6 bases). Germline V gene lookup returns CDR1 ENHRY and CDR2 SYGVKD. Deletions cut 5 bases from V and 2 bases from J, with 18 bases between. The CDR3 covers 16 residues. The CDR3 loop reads CAISRSLQGINTEAFF. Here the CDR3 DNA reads TGTGCCATCAGTCGGAGCCTTCAGGGGATAAACACTGAAGCTTTCTTT.

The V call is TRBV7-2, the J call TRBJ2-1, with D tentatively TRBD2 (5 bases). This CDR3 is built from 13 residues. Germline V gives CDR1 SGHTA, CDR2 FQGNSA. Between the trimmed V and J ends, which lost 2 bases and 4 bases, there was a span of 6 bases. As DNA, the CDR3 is TGTGCCAGCAGCTTACGGGGATACAATGAGCAGTTCTTC. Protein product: CASSLRGYNEQFF.

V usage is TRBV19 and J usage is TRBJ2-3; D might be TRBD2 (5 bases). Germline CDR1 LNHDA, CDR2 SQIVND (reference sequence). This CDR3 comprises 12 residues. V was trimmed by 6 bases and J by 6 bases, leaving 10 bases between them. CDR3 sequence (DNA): TGTGCCAGTAGCCAACTAGGGGATACGCAGTATTTT. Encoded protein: CASSQLGDTQYF. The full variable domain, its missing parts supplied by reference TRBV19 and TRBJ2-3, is DGGITQSPKYLFRKEGQNVTLSCEQNLNHDAMYWYRQDPGQGLRLIYYSQIVNDFQKGDIAEGYSVSREKKESFPLTVTSAQKNPTAFYLCASSQLGDTQYFGPGTRLTVL.

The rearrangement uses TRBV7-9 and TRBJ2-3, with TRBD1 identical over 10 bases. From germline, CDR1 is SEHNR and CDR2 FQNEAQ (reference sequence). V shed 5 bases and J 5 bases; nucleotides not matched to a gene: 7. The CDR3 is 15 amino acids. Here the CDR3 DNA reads TGTGCCAGCAGCCCCGACAGGGGGCAAGGAGATACGCAGTATTTT. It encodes CASSPDRGQGDTQYF.

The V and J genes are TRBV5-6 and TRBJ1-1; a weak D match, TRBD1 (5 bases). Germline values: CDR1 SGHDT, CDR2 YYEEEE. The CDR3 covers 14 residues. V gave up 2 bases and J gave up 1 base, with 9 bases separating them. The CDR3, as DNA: TGTGCCAGCAGCTTATTCGGGGCGAACACTGAAGCTTTCTTT. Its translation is CASSLFGANTEAFF. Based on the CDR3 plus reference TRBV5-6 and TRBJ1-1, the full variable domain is DAGVTQSPTHLIKTRGQQVTLRCSPKSGHDTVSWYQQALGQGPQFIFQYYEEEERQRGNFPDRFSGHQFPNYSSELNVNALLLGDSALYLCASSLFGANTEAFFGQGTRLTVV.

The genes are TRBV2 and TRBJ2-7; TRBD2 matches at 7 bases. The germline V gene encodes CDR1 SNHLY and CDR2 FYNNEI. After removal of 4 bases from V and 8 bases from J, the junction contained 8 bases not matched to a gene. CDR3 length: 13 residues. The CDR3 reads CASSVSGAGKQYF. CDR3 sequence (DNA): TGTGCCAGCAGTGTCAGCGGGGCGGGGAAGCAGTACTTC.

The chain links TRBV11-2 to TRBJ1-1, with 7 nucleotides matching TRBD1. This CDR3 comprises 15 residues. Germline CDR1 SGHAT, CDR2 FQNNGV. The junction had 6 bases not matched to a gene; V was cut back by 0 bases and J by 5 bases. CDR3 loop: CASSLDYRGQTEAFF. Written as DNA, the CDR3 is TGTGCCAGCAGCTTAGACTACAGGGGTCAGACTGAAGCTTTCTTT.

DNA for the CDR3: TGCAGCGTTGCCCCAGGGGAGGTTGGCGGGGAGCTGTTTTTT. Amino acids: CSVAPGEVGGELFF. The chain links TRBV29-1 to TRBJ2-2, with D possibly being TRBD1 or TRBD2 (6 bases each). V lost 4 bases and J 7 bases, leaving 16 bases between the germline ends. CDR3 length: 14 amino acids. CDR1 is SQVTM, CDR2 ANQGSEA, per germline.

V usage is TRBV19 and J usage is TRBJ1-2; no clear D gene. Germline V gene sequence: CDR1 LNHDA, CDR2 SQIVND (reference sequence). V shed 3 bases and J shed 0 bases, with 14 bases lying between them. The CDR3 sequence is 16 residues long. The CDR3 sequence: CASSMNRGKTNYGYTF. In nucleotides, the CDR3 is TGTGCCAGTAGTATGAACAGAGGGAAAACTAACTATGGCTACACCTTC.

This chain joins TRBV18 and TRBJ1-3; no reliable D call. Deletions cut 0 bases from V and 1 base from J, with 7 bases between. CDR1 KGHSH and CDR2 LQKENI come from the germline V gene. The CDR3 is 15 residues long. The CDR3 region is CASSPPPGSGNTIYF. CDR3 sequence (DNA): TGTGCCAGCTCACCACCCCCGGGATCTGGAAACACCATATATTTT.

CDR3 DNA sequence: TGTGCCAGCAGCCAAGGGTTGGGGTGGGCAGATACGCAGTATTTT. Protein sequence: CASSQGLGWADTQYF. J is TRBJ2-3 and V is TRBV14, with D unclear. Trimming left V 1 base short and J 4 bases short, with 12 bases between. The CDR3 totals 15 residues. CDR1 and CDR2 from the germline V gene are SGHDN and FVKESK.

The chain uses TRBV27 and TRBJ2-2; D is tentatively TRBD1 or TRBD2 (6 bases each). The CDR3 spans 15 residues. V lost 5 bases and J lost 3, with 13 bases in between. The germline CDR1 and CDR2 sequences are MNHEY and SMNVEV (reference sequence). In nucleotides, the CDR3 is TGTGCCAGCAGTATCCAGAGGGGGGACACCGGGGAGCTGTTTTTT. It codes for CASSIQRGDTGELFF.

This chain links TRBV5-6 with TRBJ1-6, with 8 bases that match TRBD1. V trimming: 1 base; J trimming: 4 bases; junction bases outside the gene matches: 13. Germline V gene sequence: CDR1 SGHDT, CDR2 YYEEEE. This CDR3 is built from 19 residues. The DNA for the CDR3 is TGTGCCAGCAGCTTGTCACGGTCGAGACAGGGGAGTTATAATTCACCCCTCCACTTT. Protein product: CASSLSRSRQGSYNSPLHF. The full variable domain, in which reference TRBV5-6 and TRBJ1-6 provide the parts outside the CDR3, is DAGVTQSPTHLIKTRGQQVTLRCSPKSGHDTVSWYQQALGQGPQFIFQYYEEEERQRGNFPDRFSGHQFPNYSSELNVNALLLGDSALYLCASSLSRSRQGSYNSPLHFGNGTRLTVT.

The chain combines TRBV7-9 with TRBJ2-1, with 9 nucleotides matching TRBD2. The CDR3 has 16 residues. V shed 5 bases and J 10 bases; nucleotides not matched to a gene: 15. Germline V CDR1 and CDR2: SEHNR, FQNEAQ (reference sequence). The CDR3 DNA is TGTGCCAGCAGCCCCAAGGTAGCGGGGGCCCACGGGGAGCAGTTCTTC. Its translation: CASSPKVAGAHGEQFF.

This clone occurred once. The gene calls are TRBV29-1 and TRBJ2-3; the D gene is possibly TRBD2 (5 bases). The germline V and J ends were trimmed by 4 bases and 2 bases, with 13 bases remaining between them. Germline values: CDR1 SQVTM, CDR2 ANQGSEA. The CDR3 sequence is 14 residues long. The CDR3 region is CSVGPGRYTDTQYF. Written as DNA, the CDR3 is TGCAGCGTTGGTCCTGGGAGATACACAGATACGCAGTATTTT.

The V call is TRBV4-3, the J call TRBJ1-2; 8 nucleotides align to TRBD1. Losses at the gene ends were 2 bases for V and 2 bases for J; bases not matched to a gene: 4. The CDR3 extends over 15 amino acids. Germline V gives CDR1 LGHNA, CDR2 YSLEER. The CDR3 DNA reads TGCGCCAGCAGCCAATTAGCAGGGGGCAACTATGGCTACACCTTC. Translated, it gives CASSQLAGGNYGYTF.

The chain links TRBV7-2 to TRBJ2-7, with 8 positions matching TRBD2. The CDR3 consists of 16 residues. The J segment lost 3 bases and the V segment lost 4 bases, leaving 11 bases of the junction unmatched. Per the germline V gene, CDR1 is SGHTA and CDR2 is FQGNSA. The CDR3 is CASSSGGTPGYYEQYF. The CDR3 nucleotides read TGTGCCAGCAGCTCGGGGGGGACACCCGGATACTACGAGCAGTACTTC.

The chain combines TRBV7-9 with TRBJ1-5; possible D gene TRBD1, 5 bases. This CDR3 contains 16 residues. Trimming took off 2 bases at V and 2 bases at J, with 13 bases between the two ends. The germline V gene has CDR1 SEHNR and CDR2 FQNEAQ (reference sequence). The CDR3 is CASSLWDAEGNQPQHF. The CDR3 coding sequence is TGTGCCAGCAGCTTATGGGACGCCGAGGGCAATCAGCCCCAGCATTTT.

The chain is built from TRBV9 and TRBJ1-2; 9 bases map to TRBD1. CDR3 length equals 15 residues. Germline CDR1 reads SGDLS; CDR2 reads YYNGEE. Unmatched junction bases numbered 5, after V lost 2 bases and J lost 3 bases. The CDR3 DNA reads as TGTGCCAGCAGCGTTCGAACAGGGGGCGACTATGGCTACACCTTC. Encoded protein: CASSVRTGGDYGYTF.

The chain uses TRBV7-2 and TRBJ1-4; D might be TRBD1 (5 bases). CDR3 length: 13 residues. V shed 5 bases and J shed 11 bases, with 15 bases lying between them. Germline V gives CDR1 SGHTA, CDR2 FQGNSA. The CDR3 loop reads CASSPSSGGKLFF. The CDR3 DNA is TGTGCCAGCAGCCCTAGCTCCGGGGGTAAACTGTTTTTT.

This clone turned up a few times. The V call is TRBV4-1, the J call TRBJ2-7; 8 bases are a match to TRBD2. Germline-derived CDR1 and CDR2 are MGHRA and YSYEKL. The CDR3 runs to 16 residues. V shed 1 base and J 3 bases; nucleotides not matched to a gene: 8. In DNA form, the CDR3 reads TGCGCCAGCAGCCAAGCCTCAAGCGGGGGATACTACGAGCAGTACTTC. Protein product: CASSQASSGGYYEQYF.

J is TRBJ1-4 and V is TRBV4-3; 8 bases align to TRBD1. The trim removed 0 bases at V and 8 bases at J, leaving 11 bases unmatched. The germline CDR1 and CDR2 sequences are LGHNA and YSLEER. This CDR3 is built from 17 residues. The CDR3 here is CASSQEIWTGFAEKLFF. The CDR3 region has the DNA TGCGCCAGCAGCCAAGAGATCTGGACAGGGTTTGCGGAAAAACTGTTTTTT.

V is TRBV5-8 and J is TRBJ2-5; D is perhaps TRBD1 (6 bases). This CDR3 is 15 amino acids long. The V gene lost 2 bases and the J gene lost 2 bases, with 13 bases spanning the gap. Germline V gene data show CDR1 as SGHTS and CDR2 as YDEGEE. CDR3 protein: CASSFATGLQETQYF. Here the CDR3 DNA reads TGTGCCAGCAGCTTTGCTACAGGGCTACAAGAGACCCAGTACTTC.